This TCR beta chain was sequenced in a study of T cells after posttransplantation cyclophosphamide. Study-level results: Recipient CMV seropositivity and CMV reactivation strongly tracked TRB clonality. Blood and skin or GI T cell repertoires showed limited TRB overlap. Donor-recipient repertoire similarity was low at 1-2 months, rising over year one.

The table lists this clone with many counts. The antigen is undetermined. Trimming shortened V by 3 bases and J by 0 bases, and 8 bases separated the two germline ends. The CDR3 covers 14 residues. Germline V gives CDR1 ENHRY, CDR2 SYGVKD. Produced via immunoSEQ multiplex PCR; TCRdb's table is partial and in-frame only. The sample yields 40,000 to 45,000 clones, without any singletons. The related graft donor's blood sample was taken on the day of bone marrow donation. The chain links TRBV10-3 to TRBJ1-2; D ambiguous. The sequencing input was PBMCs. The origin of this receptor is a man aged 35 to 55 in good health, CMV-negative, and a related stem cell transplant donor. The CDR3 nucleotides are TGTGCCATCAGTGAACACGATACTAACTATGGCTACACCTTC. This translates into CAISEHDTNYGYTF.